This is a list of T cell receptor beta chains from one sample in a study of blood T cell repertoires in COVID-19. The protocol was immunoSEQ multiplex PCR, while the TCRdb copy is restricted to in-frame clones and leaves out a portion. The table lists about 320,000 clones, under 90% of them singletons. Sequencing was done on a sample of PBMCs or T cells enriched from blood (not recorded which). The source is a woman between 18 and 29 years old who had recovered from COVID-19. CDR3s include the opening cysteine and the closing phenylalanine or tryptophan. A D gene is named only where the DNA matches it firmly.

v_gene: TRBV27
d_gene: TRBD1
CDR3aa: CASSLTGGRTYNEQFF

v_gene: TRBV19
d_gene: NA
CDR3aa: CASSITGSEETQYF

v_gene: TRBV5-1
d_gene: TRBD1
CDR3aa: CASSLVQGGEKLFF

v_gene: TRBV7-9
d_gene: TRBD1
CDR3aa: CASSLAPKQGDYGYTF

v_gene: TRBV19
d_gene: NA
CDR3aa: CASSINHDGVYGYTF

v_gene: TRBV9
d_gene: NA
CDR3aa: CASSANLGVTDTQYF

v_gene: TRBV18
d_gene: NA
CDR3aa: CASSLNSSPYNEQFF

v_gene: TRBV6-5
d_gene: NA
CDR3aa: CASSYWTVNQPQHF

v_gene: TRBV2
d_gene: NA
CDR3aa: CASSLLDQRRNTQYF

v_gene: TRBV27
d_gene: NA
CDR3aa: CASSFSDRAGTQYF

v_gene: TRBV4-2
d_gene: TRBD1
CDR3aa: CASSQDTGEMYGYTF

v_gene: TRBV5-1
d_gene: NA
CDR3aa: CASSLDASEKLFF

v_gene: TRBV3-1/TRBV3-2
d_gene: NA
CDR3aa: CASSPIGAATNEKLFF

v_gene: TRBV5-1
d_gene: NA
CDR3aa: CASSHITEGEKLFF

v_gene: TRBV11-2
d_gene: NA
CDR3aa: CASSALSPEQFF

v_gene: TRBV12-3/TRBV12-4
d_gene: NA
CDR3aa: CASSGRLLNEQFF

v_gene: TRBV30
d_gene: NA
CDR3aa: CAWSPDTGNTIYF

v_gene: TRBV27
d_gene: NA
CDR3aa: CASRPRQAMGNEKLFF

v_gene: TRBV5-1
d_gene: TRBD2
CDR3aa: CASSLGLAGSYEQYF

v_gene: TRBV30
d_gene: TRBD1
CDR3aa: CAWIGGTGGIDGELFF

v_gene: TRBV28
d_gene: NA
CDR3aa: CASSFQGNTGELFF

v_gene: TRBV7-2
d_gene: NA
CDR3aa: CASSFKGRGGGYTF

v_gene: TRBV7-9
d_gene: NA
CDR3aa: CASSLEGMNTEAFF

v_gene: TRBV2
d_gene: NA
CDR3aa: CASMEQTPVYNSPLHF

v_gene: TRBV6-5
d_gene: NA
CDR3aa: CAGGGAYGYTF

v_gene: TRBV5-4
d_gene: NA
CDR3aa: CASSLRGNTEAFF

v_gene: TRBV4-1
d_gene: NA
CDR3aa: CASSLTGNGRGTEAFF

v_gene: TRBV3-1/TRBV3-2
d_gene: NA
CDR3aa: CASSQDSYEQYF

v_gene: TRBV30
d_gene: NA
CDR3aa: CAWSATADTIYF

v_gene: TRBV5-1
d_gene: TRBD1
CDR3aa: CASGSPSGTGENQPQHF

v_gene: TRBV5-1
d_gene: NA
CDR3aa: CASSLAQGYHGELFF

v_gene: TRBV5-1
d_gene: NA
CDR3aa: CASSLTGIPNTGELFF

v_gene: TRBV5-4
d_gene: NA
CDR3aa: CASSFEAGWNSPLHF

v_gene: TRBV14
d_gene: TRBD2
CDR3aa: CASSRLSGSSVNEQFF

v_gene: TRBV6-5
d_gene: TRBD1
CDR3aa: CASLGTVRAEAFF

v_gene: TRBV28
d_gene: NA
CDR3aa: CASSSAGFGNQPQHF

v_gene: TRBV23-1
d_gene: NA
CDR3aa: CASSQPRTGFSGNTIYF

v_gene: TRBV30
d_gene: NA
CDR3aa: CAWSVQTGELFF

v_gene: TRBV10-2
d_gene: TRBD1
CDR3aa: CASTEGWTGGTDTQYF

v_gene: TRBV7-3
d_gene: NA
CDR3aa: CASSFTGEVVGELFF

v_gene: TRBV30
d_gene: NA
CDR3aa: CAWSVQYYEQYF

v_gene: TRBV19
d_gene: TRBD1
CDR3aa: CASSRTGGGYTF

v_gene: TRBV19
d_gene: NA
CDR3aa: CASSIGRTGELFF

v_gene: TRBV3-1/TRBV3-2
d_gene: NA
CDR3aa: CASSQQEGEKLFF

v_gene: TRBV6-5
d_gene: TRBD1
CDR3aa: CASTRFRGTQETQYF

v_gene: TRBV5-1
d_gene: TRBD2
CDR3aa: CASSLTSGSYEQYF

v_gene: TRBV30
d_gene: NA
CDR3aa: CAWDGRTNSPLHF

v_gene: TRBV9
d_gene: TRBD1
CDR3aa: CASSGQGQNEKLFF

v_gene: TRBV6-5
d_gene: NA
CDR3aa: CASSYSRGSTDTQYF

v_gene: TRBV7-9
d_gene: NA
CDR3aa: CASSFTEPGANVLTF

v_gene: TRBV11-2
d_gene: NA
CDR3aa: CASSALQGRYGGYTF

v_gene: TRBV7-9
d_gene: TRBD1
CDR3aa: CASSHYDRQGAQPQHF

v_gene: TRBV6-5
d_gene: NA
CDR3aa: CASARQPQETQYF

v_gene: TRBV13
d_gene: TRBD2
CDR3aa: CASSYGGGSSYEQYF

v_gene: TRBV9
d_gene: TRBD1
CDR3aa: CASSPFPYPSQGKLYNEQFF

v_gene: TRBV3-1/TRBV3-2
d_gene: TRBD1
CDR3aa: CASSRQGTGELFF

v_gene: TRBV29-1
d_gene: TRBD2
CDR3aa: CSGYGRITDTQYF

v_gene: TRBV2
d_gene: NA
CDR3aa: CASSGGGSGYGYTF

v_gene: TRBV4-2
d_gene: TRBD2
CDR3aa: CASSQEAGDFYEQYF